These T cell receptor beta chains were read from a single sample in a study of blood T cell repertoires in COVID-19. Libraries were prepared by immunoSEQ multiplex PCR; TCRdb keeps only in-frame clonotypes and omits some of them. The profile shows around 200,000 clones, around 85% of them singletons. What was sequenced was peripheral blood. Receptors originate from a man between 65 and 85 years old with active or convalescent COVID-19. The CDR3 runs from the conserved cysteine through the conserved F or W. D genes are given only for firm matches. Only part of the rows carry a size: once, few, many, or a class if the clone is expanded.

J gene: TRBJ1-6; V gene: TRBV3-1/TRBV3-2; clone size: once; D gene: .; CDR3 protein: CASSSRYPPLHF; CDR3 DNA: TGTGCCAGCAGCTCTAGATACCCACCCCTCCACTTT
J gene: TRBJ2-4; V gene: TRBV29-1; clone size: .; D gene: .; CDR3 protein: CSVDGRHGAKNIQYF; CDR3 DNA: TGCAGCGTTGATGGGAGACATGGAGCCAAAAACATTCAGTACTTC
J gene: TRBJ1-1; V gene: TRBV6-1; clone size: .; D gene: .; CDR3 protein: CASSEGQLSTEAFF; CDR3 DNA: TGTGCCAGCAGCGAAGGACAGCTGAGCACTGAAGCTTTCTTT
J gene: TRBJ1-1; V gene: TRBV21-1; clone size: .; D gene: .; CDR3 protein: CASSKPGQTNTEAFF; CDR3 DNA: TGTGCCAGCAGCAAACCAGGACAGACCAACACTGAAGCTTTCTTT
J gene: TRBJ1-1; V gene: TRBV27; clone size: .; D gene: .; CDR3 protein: CASSPGHLAEAFF; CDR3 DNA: TGTGCCAGCAGTCCGGGACACCTAGCTGAAGCTTTCTTT
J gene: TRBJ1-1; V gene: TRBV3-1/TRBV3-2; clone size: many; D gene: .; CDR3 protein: CASSAIGNTEAFF; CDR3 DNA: TGTGCCAGCAGTGCTATTGGGAACACTGAAGCTTTCTTT
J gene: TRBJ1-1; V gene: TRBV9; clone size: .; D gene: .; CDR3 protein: CASSVTRANTEAFF; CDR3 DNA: TGTGCCAGCAGCGTAACCAGGGCGAACACTGAAGCTTTCTTT
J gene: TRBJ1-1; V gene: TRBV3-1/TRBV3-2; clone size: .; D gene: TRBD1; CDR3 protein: CASSQDWQGVPEAFF; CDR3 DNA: TGTGCCAGCAGCCAAGATTGGCAGGGGGTCCCTGAAGCTTTCTTT
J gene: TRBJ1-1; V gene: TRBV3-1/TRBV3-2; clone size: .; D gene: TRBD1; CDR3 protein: CASSHLDRGREAFF; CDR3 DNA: TGTGCCAGCAGCCACCTGGACAGGGGGCGTGAAGCTTTCTTT
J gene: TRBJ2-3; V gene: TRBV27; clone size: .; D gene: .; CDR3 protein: CASSSRTPSTDTQYF; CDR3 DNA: TGTGCCAGCAGTTCCCGGACACCTAGCACAGATACGCAGTATTTT
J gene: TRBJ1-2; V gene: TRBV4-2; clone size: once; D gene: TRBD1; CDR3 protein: CASSQEQGNYGYTF; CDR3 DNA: TGTGCCAGCAGCCAAGAACAGGGGAACTATGGCTACACCTTC
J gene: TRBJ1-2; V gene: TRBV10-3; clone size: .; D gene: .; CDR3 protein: CAISGPGHGNYGYTF; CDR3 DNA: TGTGCCATCAGTGGCCCGGGACACGGAAACTATGGCTACACCTTC
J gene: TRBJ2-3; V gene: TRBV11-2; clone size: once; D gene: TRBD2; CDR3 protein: CASSKLSGVSTDTQYF; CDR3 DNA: TGTGCCAGCAGCAAATTAAGCGGGGTTAGCACAGATACGCAGTATTTT
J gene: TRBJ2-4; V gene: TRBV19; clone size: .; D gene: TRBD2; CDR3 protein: CASSPGLAGGLAKNIQYF; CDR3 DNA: TGTGCCAGTAGTCCGGGACTAGCGGGAGGGTTAGCCAAAAACATTCAGTACTTC
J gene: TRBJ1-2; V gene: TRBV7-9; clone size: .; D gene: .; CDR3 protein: CASSLEGARYGYTF; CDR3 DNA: TGTGCCAGCAGCTTAGAAGGGGCGCGTTATGGCTACACCTTC
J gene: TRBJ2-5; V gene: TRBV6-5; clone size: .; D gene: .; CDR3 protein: CASSYRMGLQETQYF; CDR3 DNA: TGTGCCAGCAGTTATAGGATGGGCCTCCAAGAGACCCAGTACTTC
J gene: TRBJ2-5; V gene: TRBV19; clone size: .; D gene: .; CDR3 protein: CASSIRDGGEETQYF; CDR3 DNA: TGTGCCAGTAGTATCAGGGACGGAGGGGAAGAGACCCAGTACTTC
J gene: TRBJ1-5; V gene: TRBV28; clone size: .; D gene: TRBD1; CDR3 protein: CASSGQASNQPQHF; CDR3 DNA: TGTGCCAGCAGTGGACAGGCGAGCAATCAGCCCCAGCATTTT
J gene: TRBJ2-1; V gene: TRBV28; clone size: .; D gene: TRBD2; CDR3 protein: CASSLWLAGGGEQFF; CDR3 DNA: TGTGCCAGCAGTTTGTGGCTAGCGGGAGGGGGTGAGCAGTTCTTC
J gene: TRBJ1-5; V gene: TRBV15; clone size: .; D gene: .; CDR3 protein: CATNLGGVGNQPQHF; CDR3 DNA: TGTGCCACCAATTTAGGGGGGGTGGGCAATCAGCCCCAGCATTTT
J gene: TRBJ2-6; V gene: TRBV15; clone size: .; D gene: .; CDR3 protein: CATSFRQASGANVLTF; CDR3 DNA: TGTGCCACCAGCTTTAGACAGGCCTCTGGGGCCAACGTCCTGACTTTC
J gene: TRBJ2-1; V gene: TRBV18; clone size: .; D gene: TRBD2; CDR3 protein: CASSPLLAGHNEQFF; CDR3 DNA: TGTGCCAGCTCACCGCTCCTAGCGGGACACAATGAGCAGTTCTTC
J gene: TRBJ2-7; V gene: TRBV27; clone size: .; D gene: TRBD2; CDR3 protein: CASSGLTSGSYEQYF; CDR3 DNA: TGTGCCAGCAGTGGCCTCACTAGCGGGAGTTACGAGCAGTACTTC
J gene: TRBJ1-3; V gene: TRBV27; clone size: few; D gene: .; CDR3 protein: CASSPLLSSGNTIYF; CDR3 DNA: TGTGCCAGCAGTCCTCTCCTAAGCTCTGGAAACACCATATATTTT
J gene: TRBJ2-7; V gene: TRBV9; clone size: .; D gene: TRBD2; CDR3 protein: CASSVGVAGGAGEQYF; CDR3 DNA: TGTGCCAGCAGCGTAGGGGTAGCGGGAGGCGCCGGAGAGCAGTACTTC
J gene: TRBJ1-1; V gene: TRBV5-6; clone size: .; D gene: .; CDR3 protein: CASSLGPRAEAFF; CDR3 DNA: TGTGCCAGCAGCTTGGGCCCCCGGGCTGAAGCTTTCTTT
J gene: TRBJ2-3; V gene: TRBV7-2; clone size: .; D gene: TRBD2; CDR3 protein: CASSLAGGLAGLDTQYF; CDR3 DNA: TGTGCCAGCAGCTTAGCGGGAGGGCTAGCGGGTTTAGATACGCAGTATTTT
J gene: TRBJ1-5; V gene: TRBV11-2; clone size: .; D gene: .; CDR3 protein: CASSRTRGEEQPQHF; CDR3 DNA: TGTGCCAGCAGCCGGACCAGGGGAGAAGAACAGCCCCAGCATTTT
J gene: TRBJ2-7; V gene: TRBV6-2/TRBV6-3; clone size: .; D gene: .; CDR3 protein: CASSYPDSTGEQYF; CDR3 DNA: TGTGCCAGCAGTTACCCAGACTCGACCGGCGAGCAGTACTTC
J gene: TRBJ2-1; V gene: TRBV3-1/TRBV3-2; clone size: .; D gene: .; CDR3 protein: CASSVQGKVRRPNNEQFF; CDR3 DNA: TGTGCCAGCAGTGTGCAGGGGAAGGTTCGACGGCCCAACAATGAGCAGTTCTTC
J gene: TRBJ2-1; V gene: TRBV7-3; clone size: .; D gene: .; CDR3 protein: CASSSPRKDRRNWSGVTEQFF; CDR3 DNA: TGTGCCAGCAGCTCGCCTAGGAAGGACAGGCGGAATTGGTCGGGGGTGACTGAGCAGTTCTTC
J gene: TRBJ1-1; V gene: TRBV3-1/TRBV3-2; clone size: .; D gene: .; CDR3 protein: CASSPGGVRRTEAFF; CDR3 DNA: TGTGCCAGCAGCCCCGGGGGGGTTCGGCGCACTGAAGCTTTCTTT
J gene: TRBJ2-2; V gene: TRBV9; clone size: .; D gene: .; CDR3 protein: CASSVDLRGELFF; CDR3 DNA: TGTGCCAGCAGCGTAGACTTGCGCGGGGAGCTGTTTTTT
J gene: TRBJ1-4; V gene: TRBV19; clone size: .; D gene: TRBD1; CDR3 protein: CASSSLGQGTNEKLFF; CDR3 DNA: TGTGCCAGTAGTTCGCTGGGACAGGGGACTAATGAAAAACTGTTTTTT
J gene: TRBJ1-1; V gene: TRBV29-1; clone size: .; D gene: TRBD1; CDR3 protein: CSVVPLGQVVVAFF; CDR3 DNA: TGCAGCGTTGTCCCGTTGGGACAGGTTGTGGTGGCTTTCTTT
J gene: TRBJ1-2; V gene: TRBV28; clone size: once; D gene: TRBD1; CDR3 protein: CASSPRQGAYYGYTF; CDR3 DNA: TGTGCCAGCAGCCCCCGACAGGGGGCCTACTATGGCTACACCTTC
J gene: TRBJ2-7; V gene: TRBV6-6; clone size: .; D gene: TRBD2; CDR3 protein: CASSYRREDYEQYF; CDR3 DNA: TGTGCCAGCAGTTACCGGCGGGAGGACTACGAGCAGTACTTC
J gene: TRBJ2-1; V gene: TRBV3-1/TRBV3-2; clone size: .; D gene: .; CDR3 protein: CASRPDTFSYNEQFF; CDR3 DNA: TGTGCCAGCAGACCCGACACCTTCTCCTACAATGAGCAGTTCTTC
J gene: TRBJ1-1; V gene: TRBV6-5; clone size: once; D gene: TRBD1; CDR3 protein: CASRGGRGKGDEAFF; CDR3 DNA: TGTGCCAGCAGAGGGGGCCGTGGGAAAGGGGATGAAGCTTTCTTT
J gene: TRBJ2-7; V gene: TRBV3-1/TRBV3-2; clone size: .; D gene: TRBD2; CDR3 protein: CASGGDPGWQYF; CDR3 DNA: TGTGCCAGCGGGGGGGATCCGGGGTGGCAGTACTTC
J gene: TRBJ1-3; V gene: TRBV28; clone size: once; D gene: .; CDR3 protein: CASSPPRDSASGNTIYF; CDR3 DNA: TGTGCCAGCAGTCCGCCCCGGGACTCAGCCTCTGGAAACACCATATATTTT
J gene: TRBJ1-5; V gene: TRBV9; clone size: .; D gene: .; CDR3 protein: CASSVSAGDQPQHF; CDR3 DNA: TGTGCCAGCAGCGTCTCGGCAGGCGATCAGCCCCAGCATTTT